This TCR beta chain was recorded in a study of CD8+ T cells in alopecia areata. V was cut by 4 bases and J by 5 bases, with 10 bases left in between. This CDR3 is 13 amino acids long. Germline V gene lookup returns CDR1 SGHRS and CDR2 YFSETQ. Indicated treatment: oral pan-JAK inhibitor, 5-10 mg twice daily. Obtained from alopecia areata patients were lesional scalp punch biopsies along with peripheral blood. Study-wide points: For patients receiving tofacitinib, scalp clonality and expanded CD8+ clones among the top 100 significantly decreased.

As to this clone: The antigen remains undetermined.

The authors extracted RNA and reverse transcribed it into cDNA as the sequencing template. Sequencing used immunoSEQ multiplex PCR; TCRdb keeps in-frame clones, though not all of them. The sample has around 4,100 clones, roughly 71% seen once; the top ten hold around 8%. The chain recombines TRBV5-1 with TRBJ2-1; D might be TRBD1 (6 bases). The sequencing used skin, collected at week 24, from a patient treated with tofacitinib. This TCR derives from a human donor with alopecia areata. The chain's CDR3 is CASSVGQNNEQFF. The CDR3 DNA follows: TGCGCCAGCAGCGTTGGACAGAACAATGAGCAGTTCTTC.